The 10 T cell receptor beta chains below were found in one sample sequenced in a study of post-analysis software for immune sequencing data. The authors incorporated unique molecular identifiers into the TCR beta cDNA libraries. TCRdb re-derived calls from the PCR reads in MiXCR, one entry per CDR3 protein. The sample contains 380,000 or so distinct CDR3 sequences, approximately 33% of which appear only once. The antigens of these receptors remain unknown. Notes on the study in general: Patients used several TRBV segments, including TRBV5-6, TRBV5-1 and TRBV20-1, more often than controls.

The sample taken for sequencing was blood. These receptors all come from a girl aged 5 to 17 with multiple sclerosis.

The chain links TRBV5-1 to TRBJ2-7; D might be TRBD1 (6 bases). Germline lookup yields CDR1 SGHRS and CDR2 YFSETQ. The CDR3 has 14 residues. With 0 bases removed from V and 3 bases from J, the gap between germline ends came to 10 bases. CDR3 DNA sequence: TGCGCCAGCAGCTTGGGAACAGGGTTCTACGAGCAGTACTTC. It specifies CASSLGTGFYEQYF.

The chain joins TRBV6-6 to TRBJ1-5; 8 nucleotides agree with TRBD1. CDR3 length equals 15 residues. Germline V gene data show CDR1 as MNHNY and CDR2 as SVGAGI (reference sequence). The junction had 6 bases not matched to a gene; V was cut back by 6 bases and J by 2 bases. The CDR3 DNA sequence: TGTGCCAGCAGCACGACAGGGGAGGGCAATCAGCCCCAGCATTTT. Residues: CASSTTGEGNQPQHF.

The chain recombines TRBV5-1 with TRBJ1-6, with TRBD1 as a possible D gene (5 bases). The germline CDR1 and CDR2 sequences are SGHRS and YFSETQ. Trimming left V 0 bases short and J 7 bases short, with 11 bases between. There are 15 residues in the CDR3. The CDR3 loop is CASSLETPGNSPLHF. Here the CDR3 DNA reads TGCGCCAGCAGCTTGGAGACCCCAGGGAATTCACCCCTCCACTTT.

The gene calls are TRBV4-1 and TRBJ2-1, with 13 nucleotides matching TRBD2. The V segment lost 6 bases and the J segment 6 bases; nucleotides outside the gene matches: 17. Germline CDR1 and CDR2: MGHRA and YSYEKL. CDR3 size: 19 residues. CDR3 nucleotides: TGCGCCAGCAGTAACATCCCCGGACTAGCGGGGGCCCGCGGCAATGAGCAGTTCTTC. It codes for CASSNIPGLAGARGNEQFF.

This clonotype has only a few counts. The CDR3 DNA sequence: TGTGCCAGCAGTTACTCTCCACAGCTGATAACCCTGAGGAGGGAGACCCAGTACTTC. Translation: CASSYSPQLITLRRETQYF. The V call is TRBV6-5, the J call TRBJ2-5; the D gene is possibly TRBD2 (5 bases). The germline V and J ends were trimmed by 0 bases and 5 bases, with 25 bases remaining between them. From germline, CDR1 is MNHEY and CDR2 SVGAGI. This CDR3 has 19 amino acids.

V usage is TRBV25-1 and J usage is TRBJ1-2; a weak D match, TRBD1 (5 bases). Germline values: CDR1 MGHDK, CDR2 SYGVNS. Trimming removed 3 bases from V and 4 bases from J, with 12 bases in between. The CDR3 is made up of 14 amino acids. The CDR3 here is CASSDGGGRYGYTF. CDR3 bases: TGTGCCAGCAGTGATGGTGGGGGTCGCTATGGCTACACCTTC.

Concerning this clonotype: The junction departs from the called germline gene at one end, perhaps through a read error. The chain employs TRBV12-3 or TRBV12-4 and TRBJ1-5; 8 bases fit TRBD1. CDR3 length equals 14 residues. CDR3 amino acids: CASSRDRGGQSQHF. The CDR3 DNA sequence: TGCGCCAGCAGCCGAGACAGGGGCGGTCAGTCCCAGCATTTT.

The chain uses TRBV5-1 and TRBJ2-2; D uncertain. This CDR3 spans 13 amino acids. The germline V gene encodes CDR1 SGHRS and CDR2 YFSETQ. The germline V and J ends were trimmed by 0 bases and 6 bases, with 6 bases remaining between them. CDR3 coding DNA: TGCGCCAGCAGCTTGGAAGGGCCCGGGGAGCTGTTTTTT. It encodes CASSLEGPGELFF.

This rearrangement joins TRBV10-3 to TRBJ2-7, with 8 bases that match TRBD1. The germline V gene encodes CDR1 ENHRY and CDR2 SYGVKD. The ends lost 6 bases at V and 5 bases at J; junction bases unmatched: 6. The length of the CDR3 is 13 residues. This chain's CDR3 is CAIRDREGDEQYF. As DNA, the CDR3 is TGTGCCATCAGGGACAGGGAAGGCGACGAGCAGTACTTC.

There are a few counts of this clonotype. This chain uses TRBV6-5 with TRBJ2-7; no clear D. The CDR3 spans 15 residues. Germline values: CDR1 MNHEY, CDR2 SVGAGI. V lost 6 bases and J lost 1, with 16 bases in between. CDR3 DNA: TGTGCCAGCAGACCATTAAAGGGCGGATCCTACGAGCAGTACTTC. Its translation is CASRPLKGGSYEQYF.